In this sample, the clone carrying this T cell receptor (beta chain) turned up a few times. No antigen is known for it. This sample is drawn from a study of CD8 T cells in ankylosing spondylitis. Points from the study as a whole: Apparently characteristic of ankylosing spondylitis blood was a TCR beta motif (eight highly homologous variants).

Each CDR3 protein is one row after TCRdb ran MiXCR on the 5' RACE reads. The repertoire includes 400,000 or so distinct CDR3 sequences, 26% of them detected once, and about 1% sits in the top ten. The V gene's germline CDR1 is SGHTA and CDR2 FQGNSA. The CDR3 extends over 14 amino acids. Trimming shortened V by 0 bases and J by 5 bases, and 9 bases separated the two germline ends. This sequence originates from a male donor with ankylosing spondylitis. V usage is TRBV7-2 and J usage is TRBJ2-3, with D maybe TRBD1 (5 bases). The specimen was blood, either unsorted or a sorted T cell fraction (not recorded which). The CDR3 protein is CASSLARVVDTQYF. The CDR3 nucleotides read TGTGCCAGCAGCTTAGCCAGGGTGGTAGATACGCAGTATTTT.